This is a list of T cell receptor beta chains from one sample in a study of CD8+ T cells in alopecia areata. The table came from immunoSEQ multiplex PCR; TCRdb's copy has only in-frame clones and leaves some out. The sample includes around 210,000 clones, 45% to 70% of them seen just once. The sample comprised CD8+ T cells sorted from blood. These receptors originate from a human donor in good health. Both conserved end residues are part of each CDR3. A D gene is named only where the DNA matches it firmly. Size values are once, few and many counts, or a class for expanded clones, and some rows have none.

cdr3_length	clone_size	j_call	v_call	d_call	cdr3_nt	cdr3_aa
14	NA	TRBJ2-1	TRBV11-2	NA	TGTGCCAGCAGCTTAGGGGGCGGGGTGAATGAGCAGTTCTTC	CASSLGGGVNEQFF
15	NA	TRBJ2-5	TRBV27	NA	TGTGCCAGCAGTTTCCAATCCCACAGACAAGAGACCCAGTACTTC	CASSFQSHRQETQYF
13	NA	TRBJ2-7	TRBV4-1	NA	TGCGCCAGCAGCCACATGGGGGATAACGAGCAGTACTTC	CASSHMGDNEQYF
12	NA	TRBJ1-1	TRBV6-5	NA	TGTGCCAGCAGTTACTCTTCTACTGAAGCTTTCTTT	CASSYSSTEAFF
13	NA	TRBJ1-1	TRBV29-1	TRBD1	TGCAGCGTGGCAGGGGGCGAGAACACTGAAGCTTTCTTT	CSVAGGENTEAFF
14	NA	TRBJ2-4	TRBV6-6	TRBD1	TGTGCCAGCAGTTACGGGACAGAGAAAAACATTCAGTACTTC	CASSYGTEKNIQYF
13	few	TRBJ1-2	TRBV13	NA	TGTGCCAGCAGCTCCACCTACGGTTATGGCTACACCTTC	CASSSTYGYGYTF
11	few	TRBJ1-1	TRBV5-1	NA	TGCGCCAGCACATCGGGCAGTGAAGCTTTCTTT	CASTSGSEAFF
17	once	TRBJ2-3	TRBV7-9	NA	TGTGCCAGCAGCCCCATTAGCTTAAGTGTTTTGACAGATACGCAGTATTTT	CASSPISLSVLTDTQYF
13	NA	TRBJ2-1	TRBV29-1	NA	TGCAGCATCGCCACAGGTGGAGGCAATGAGCAGTTCTTC	CSIATGGGNEQFF
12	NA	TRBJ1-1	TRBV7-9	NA	TGTGCCAGCAGCTCCGGGGGCACTGAAGCTTTCTTT	CASSSGGTEAFF
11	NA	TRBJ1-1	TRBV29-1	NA	TGCAGCGTTGATCTGGCAGGGTTAGCTTTCTTT	CSVDLAGLAFF
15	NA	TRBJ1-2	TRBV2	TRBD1	TGTGCCAGCGCTGATCGTCCGGGACAGACCTATGGCTACACCTTC	CASADRPGQTYGYTF
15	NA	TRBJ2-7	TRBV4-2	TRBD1	TGTGCCAGCAGCCCTCCCGGGACAGGCCTCTACGAGCAGTACTTC	CASSPPGTGLYEQYF
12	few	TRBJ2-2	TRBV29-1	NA	TGCAGCGTTACCGCTAGCACCGGGGAGCTGTTTTTT	CSVTASTGELFF
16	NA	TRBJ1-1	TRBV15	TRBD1	TGTGCCACCAGCAGAACGACAGGGGTTGTATACACTGAAGCTTTCTTT	CATSRTTGVVYTEAFF
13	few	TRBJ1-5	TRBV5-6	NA	TGTGCCAGCAGCAACGGACAGTTTCAGCCCCAGCATTTT	CASSNGQFQPQHF
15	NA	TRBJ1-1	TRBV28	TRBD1	TGTGCCAGCAGTCCCCGACAGGGCCTTAACACTGAAGCTTTCTTT	CASSPRQGLNTEAFF
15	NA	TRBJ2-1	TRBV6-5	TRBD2	TGTGCCAGCAGTCCCGGGCTAGCGGGGGGCTTAGAGCAGTTCTTC	CASSPGLAGGLEQFF
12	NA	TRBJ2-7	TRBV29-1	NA	TGCAGCGTTGAGGGGGCGGCCTACGAGCAGTACTTC	CSVEGAAYEQYF